Here is one T cell receptor beta chain with its context. The antigen is not known. cDNA libraries of TCR beta carried unique molecular identifiers. One entry per CDR3 protein results from TCRdb running MiXCR on the PCR reads. Of about 820,000 distinct CDR3 sequences in the sample, roughly 50% were seen once. Germline V gives CDR1 SQVTM, CDR2 ANQGSEA. V shed 4 bases and J shed 7 bases, with 8 bases lying between them. This CDR3 region has 10 residues. The data originate from a study of post-analysis software for immune sequencing data. General study results and limits: When patients were compared with controls, four or five TRBV segments were more frequent, TRBV5-6, TRBV5-1 and TRBV20-1 among them.

The chain uses TRBV29-1 and TRBJ2-7, with D unclear. The TCR sequence derives from a girl aged 10-17 years with multiple sclerosis. Sequencing input: blood. CDR3 residues: CSVVSGEQYF. The DNA of the CDR3 is TGCAGCGTTGTCAGTGGGGAGCAGTACTTC.